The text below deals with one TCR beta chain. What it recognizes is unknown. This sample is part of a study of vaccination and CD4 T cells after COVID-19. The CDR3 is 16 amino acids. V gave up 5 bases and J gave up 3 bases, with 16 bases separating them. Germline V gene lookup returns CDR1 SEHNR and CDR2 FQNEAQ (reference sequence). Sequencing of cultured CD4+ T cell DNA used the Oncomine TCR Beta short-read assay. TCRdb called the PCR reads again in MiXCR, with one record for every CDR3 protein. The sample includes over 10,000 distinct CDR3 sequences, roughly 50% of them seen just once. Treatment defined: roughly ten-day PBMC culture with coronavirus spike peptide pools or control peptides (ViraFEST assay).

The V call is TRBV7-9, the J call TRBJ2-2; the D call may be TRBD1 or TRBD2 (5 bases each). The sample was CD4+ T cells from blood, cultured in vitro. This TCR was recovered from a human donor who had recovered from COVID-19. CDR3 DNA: TGTGCCAGCAGCCGGGGCCCGACATCCGACACCGGGGAGCTGTTTTTT. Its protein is CASSRGPTSDTGELFF.